This T cell receptor (beta chain) was observed in a study of shared clonotypes between healthy human individuals. In the study overall: CD4 naive and memory got three plates each, CD8 naive two, CD8 memory one. Findings and caveats of the study: Four donors held 4.5% to 5% of naive CD4 clonotypes in common.

In the original analysis: From ImmunoSEQ came sequences covering only the junction and carrying no quality scores, so filtering differed. Data came from immunoSEQ multiplex PCR; TCRdb stores just in-frame clones and leaves some out. That table supplies the V and J calls and clone size; D and trimming were determined from the DNA. Of 800,000 to 1,200,000 clones in the sample, about 80% were seen once. Comment on this clone: The antigen is not known.

The ends were cut back, 4 bases at V and 4 bases at J, with 13 bases in the middle. The CDR3 extends over 14 amino acids. Germline V CDR1 and CDR2: SGHDT, YYEEEE. V gene TRBV5-6 combines with J gene TRBJ2-3; tentatively, D is TRBD1 or TRBD2 (5 bases each). This receptor was taken from a man aged 18 to 30 in good health. Some clones in this sample may be carry-over from other donors' samples. What was sequenced was memory CD4+ T cells from PBMCs. The subset was: CD45RA-negative fraction. This chain's CDR3 is CASSARDGSDTQYF. CDR3 bases: TGTGCCAGCAGCGCCCGGGACGGGTCAGATACGCAGTATTTT. Supplemented by reference TRBV5-6 and TRBJ2-3, the full variable domain reads DAGVTQSPTHLIKTRGQQVTLRCSPKSGHDTVSWYQQALGQGPQFIFQYYEEEERQRGNFPDRFSGHQFPNYSSELNVNALLLGDSALYLCASSARDGSDTQYFGPGTRLTVL.